What follows are 26 T cell receptor beta chains derived from one specimen sequenced in a study of T cell repertoires and HLA-DP antigens. What these receptors recognize is not known. The assay was immunoSEQ multiplex PCR, and TCRdb's table has in-frame clones only and misses some. Of roughly 120,000 clones detected, nearly 95% appear once; the ten largest clones hold about 0.3%. The sample comprised CD4+ T cells from PBMCs. These receptors came from a woman aged 18-29 years in good health and CMV-seronegative.

The chain uses TRBV7-6 and TRBJ1-4, with D perhaps TRBD1 (6 bases). This CDR3 is 14 amino acids long. The germline V gene has CDR1 SGHVS and CDR2 FNYEAQ. The V end lost 5 bases, the J end lost 8 bases, and 15 bases lay between the germline ends. CDR3 sequence (DNA): TGTGCCAGCAGCCAGATCAGGGGAAGAGAAAAACTGTTTTTT. Its protein is CASSQIRGREKLFF.

The chain links TRBV2 to TRBJ2-2; TRBD1 matches 8 bases. The CDR3 loop spans 16 amino acids. Germline CDR1 reads SNHLY; CDR2 reads FYNNEI. With V trimmed by 4 bases and J by 1 base, 5 bases remained unmatched. In DNA form, the CDR3 reads TGTGCCAGCAGTGCAGGGACAGGCATGAACACCGGGGAGCTGTTTTTT. It specifies CASSAGTGMNTGELFF.

The V gene is TRBV28, the J gene TRBJ2-6; D possibly corresponds to TRBD1 (5 bases). Germline loops: CDR1 MDHEN, CDR2 SYDVKM. Trimming shortened V by 7 bases and J by 1 base, and 14 bases separated the two germline ends. The length of the CDR3 is 16 residues. The CDR3: CASTTVEQSGANVLTF. CDR3 sequence (DNA): TGTGCCAGCACGACAGTGGAGCAATCTGGGGCCAACGTCCTGACTTTC.

The rearrangement uses TRBV5-1 and TRBJ2-7, with TRBD2 identical over 7 bases. Losses at the gene ends were 0 bases for V and 1 base for J; bases not matched to a gene: 4. CDR1 is SGHRS and CDR2 is YFSETQ in the germline V gene. The CDR3 loop spans 15 amino acids. The CDR3 DNA follows: TGCGCCAGCAGCTTGGGAGGACTAGGGTCCTACGAGCAGTACTTC. Translated: CASSLGGLGSYEQYF.

The V call is TRBV7-3, the J call TRBJ2-1; D is tentatively TRBD1 or TRBD2 (6 bases each). V was shortened by 4 bases and J by 9 bases, with 16 bases between the two germline ends. CDR3 length: 14 amino acids. CDR1 SGHTA and CDR2 FQGTGA come from the germline V gene. CDR3: CASSSYSGEVEQFF. The CDR3 nucleotides are TGTGCCAGCAGCTCCTACTCAGGGGAGGTTGAGCAGTTCTTC.

The chain uses TRBV21-1 and TRBJ1-2. TRBV21-1 is classified as a pseudogene. The CDR3 covers 15 residues. This CDR3 reads CASSKGRGIRYGYTF. CDR3 nucleotide sequence: TGTGCCAGCAGCAAAGGGCGAGGGATTAGGTATGGCTACACCTTC.

The CDR3 nucleotides read TGTGCCAGTAGTATAAGCGGGGGCGTAAACACTGAAGCTTTCTTT. Translating it yields CASSISGGVNTEAFF. The V call is TRBV19, the J call TRBJ1-1; perhaps TRBD1 as D (6 bases). The CDR3 loop spans 15 amino acids. The germline CDR1 and CDR2 sequences are LNHDA and SQIVND (reference sequence). Trimming cost V 2 bases and J 2 bases, with 12 bases left between them.

The CDR3 DNA reads as TGTGCCAGTAGTGTTCCGGGGGCGAGAAACATTCAGTACTTC. It translates to CASSVPGARNIQYF. V and J are TRBV19 and TRBJ2-4; D may correspond to TRBD1 or TRBD2 (6 bases each). V was cut by 5 bases and J by 6 bases, with 14 bases left in between. This CDR3 contains 14 residues. Germline V gives CDR1 LNHDA, CDR2 SQIVND (reference sequence).

V gene TRBV4-1 combines with J gene TRBJ2-5, with D unresolved. Per the germline V gene, CDR1 is MGHRA and CDR2 is YSYEKL. V gave up 2 bases and J gave up 3 bases, with 7 bases separating them. This CDR3 contains 13 residues. The CDR3, as DNA: TGCGCCAGCAGCCAACGCCTGGAAGAGACCCAGTACTTC. Residues: CASSQRLEETQYF.

The CDR3 region is CASSSTSGGARDTQYF. The DNA of the CDR3 is TGTGCCAGCAGCTCGACTAGCGGGGGGGCAAGAGATACGCAGTATTTT. This chain uses TRBV7-3 with TRBJ2-3; 14 nucleotides line up with TRBD2. The V gene's germline CDR1 is SGHTA and CDR2 FQGTGA. J was trimmed by 5 bases and V by 4 bases; bases with no gene match: 5. There are 16 residues in the CDR3.

The V gene is TRBV27, the J gene TRBJ2-2; no definite D call. Germline CDR1 and CDR2: MNHEY and SMNVEV (reference sequence). This CDR3 has 15 amino acids. Trimming pared 3 bases from V and 8 bases from J, leaving 16 bases between. The CDR3 bases are TGTGCCAGCAGTTTGACCACCCCGAGAAGTGGGGAGCTGTTTTTT. Its translation is CASSLTTPRSGELFF.

The chain carries TRBV7-8 and TRBJ1-1; D not certain. CDR1 is SGHVS, CDR2 FQNEAQ, per germline. The CDR3 contains 13 residues. V lost 3 bases and J lost 7, with 12 bases in between. The CDR3 DNA sequence: TGTGCCAGCAGCTTGGAACTTGCTATTGAAGCTTTCTTT. This codes for CASSLELAIEAFF.

The chain carries TRBV7-2 and TRBJ1-5; weak D call: TRBD1 (5 bases). This CDR3 is 14 amino acids long. With 3 bases removed from V and 1 base from J, the gap between germline ends came to 7 bases. Germline CDR1 SGHTA, CDR2 FQGNSA. In DNA, the CDR3 is TGTGCCAGCAGCTTTCGACAGAGCAATCAGCCCCAGCATTTT. As protein: CASSFRQSNQPQHF.

The V gene is TRBV13, the J gene TRBJ2-6; D is undetermined. Trimming removed 0 bases at V and 1 base at J, with 10 bases between. CDR3 length: 17 residues. The V gene's germline CDR1 is PRHDT and CDR2 FYEKMQ (reference sequence). The DNA of the CDR3 is TGTGCCAGCAGCTTAGGCCGGCGGCAATCTGGGGCCAACGTCCTGACTTTC. Amino acid sequence: CASSLGRRQSGANVLTF.

This chain connects TRBV19 to TRBJ2-3; D is undetermined. The V gene's germline CDR1 is LNHDA and CDR2 SQIVND (reference sequence). The V gene lost 3 bases and the J gene lost 8 bases, with 12 bases spanning the gap. The CDR3 has 13 amino acids. The CDR3 spells CASSIHSFGTQYF. The DNA of the CDR3 is TGTGCCAGTAGTATTCATAGCTTTGGTACGCAGTATTTT.

This rearrangement joins TRBV5-1 to TRBJ2-3; 8 bases agree with TRBD2. CDR1 is SGHRS, CDR2 YFSETQ, per germline. V trimming: 0 bases; J trimming: 4 bases; junction bases outside the gene matches: 10. This CDR3 contains 17 residues. The CDR3: CASSLDPTSVNPDTQYF. CDR3 nucleotides: TGCGCCAGCAGCTTGGATCCGACTAGCGTGAATCCAGATACGCAGTATTTT.

The chain joins TRBV5-1 to TRBJ2-2; 7 positions agree with TRBD2. V was pared by 1 base and J by 1 base, with 4 bases of the junction left unmatched. The CDR3 spans 16 residues. Looked up from germline, CDR1 is SGHRS and CDR2 is YFSETQ. DNA of the CDR3: TGCGCCAGCAGCTTGCGCGGCGGGAGGAACACCGGGGAGCTGTTTTTT. This translates into CASSLRGGRNTGELFF.

The chain couples TRBV5-5 to TRBJ2-3; D unresolved. Germline CDR1 reads SGHKS; CDR2 reads YYEKEE (reference sequence). The ends were cut back, 7 bases at V and 3 bases at J, with 6 bases in the middle. The CDR3 has 11 amino acids. The CDR3, as DNA: TGTGCCAGCGCCCGTACAGATACGCAGTATTTT. The encoded protein is CASARTDTQYF.

V and J are TRBV5-6 and TRBJ1-1, with D unclear. The CDR3 sequence is 18 residues long. Trimming cost V 1 base and J 1 base, with 20 bases left between them. The V gene's germline CDR1 is SGHDT and CDR2 YYEEEE. The DNA of the CDR3 is TGTGCCAGCAGCTTGCTCGGGTCCCCAGTTGCCGCGAACACTGAAGCTTTCTTT. Its translation is CASSLLGSPVAANTEAFF. The variable domain in full, completed from reference TRBV5-6 and TRBJ1-1, reads DAGVTQSPTHLIKTRGQQVTLRCSPKSGHDTVSWYQQALGQGPQFIFQYYEEEERQRGNFPDRFSGHQFPNYSSELNVNALLLGDSALYLCASSLLGSPVAANTEAFFGQGTRLTVV.

In its sample, this clone was seen once. The rearrangement links TRBV2 to TRBJ1-2; D is ambiguous. This CDR3 is 14 amino acids long. V dropped 2 bases and J dropped 6 bases, with 13 bases sitting between them. Germline CDR1 is SNHLY and CDR2 is FYNNEI. Written as DNA, the CDR3 is TGTGCCAGCAGTGAACAGGAGAGCACGGATGGCTACACCTTC. Its protein product is CASSEQESTDGYTF. The full variable domain, completed using reference TRBV2 and TRBJ1-2, is EPEVTQTPSHQVTQMGQEVILRCVPISNHLYFYWYRQILGQKVEFLVSFYNNEISEKSEIFDDQFSVERPDGSNFTLKIRSTKLEDSAMYFCASSEQESTDGYTFGSGTRLTVV.

Remarks on this clone: Compared with germline, one end of the junction differs, possibly owing to a read error. The chain employs TRBV5-1 and TRBJ1-1, with 7 bases lining up with TRBD1. The CDR3 length is 13 residues. CDR1 and CDR2 from the germline V gene are SGHRS and YFSETQ. The CDR3 is CASRLDRYTEAFF. The CDR3, as DNA: TGCGCCAGCAGGTTGGACAGGTACACTGAAGCTTTCTTT.

The chain has TRBV6-1 and TRBJ1-2; D is uncertain. Looked up from germline, CDR1 is MNHNS and CDR2 is SASEGT. The CDR3 is 14 amino acids. The V gene lost 10 bases and the J gene lost 0 bases, with 15 bases spanning the gap. CDR3 coding DNA: TGTGCCATCCCTTTCCCGATAGCTAACTATGGCTACACCTTC. Its translation is CAIPFPIANYGYTF.

The J gene is TRBJ2-7, the V gene TRBV5-4; 13 bases align to TRBD2. The CDR3 is 14 amino acids. Germline V gene data show CDR1 as SGHNT and CDR2 as YYREEE (reference sequence). V lost 4 bases to trimming and J lost 5 bases; unmatched junction nucleotides: 3. This CDR3 is CASSGGLAGDEQYF. CDR3 nucleotide sequence: TGTGCCAGCAGCGGAGGACTAGCGGGAGACGAGCAGTACTTC. The full variable domain, with the rest looked up from reference TRBV5-4 and TRBJ2-7, is ETGVTQSPTHLIKTRGQQVTLRCSSQSGHNTVSWYQQALGQGPQFIFQYYREEENGRGNFPPRFSGLQFPNYSSELNVNALELDDSALYLCASSGGLAGDEQYFGPGTRLTVT.

In this sample, this clone turned up once. The CDR3 DNA follows: TGTGCCAGCAGCTTGATAGAAGCGGGGGACACCGGGGAGCTGTTTTTT. Its translation is CASSLIEAGDTGELFF. The V and J genes are TRBV5-6 and TRBJ2-2; 8 bases align to TRBD2. CDR3 length: 16 amino acids. Germline CDR1 SGHDT, CDR2 YYEEEE. The ends lost 1 base at V and 3 bases at J; junction bases unmatched: 5.

The chain is built from TRBV7-6 and TRBJ1-1; no reliable D call. This CDR3 contains 13 residues. From germline, CDR1 is SGHVS and CDR2 FNYEAQ. V shed 1 base and J shed 5 bases, with 8 bases lying between them. For the CDR3, the DNA is TGTGCCAGCAGCTTAGGTGGGGTTACTGAAGCTTTCTTT. As protein: CASSLGGVTEAFF.

This chain joins TRBV7-8 and TRBJ2-1; D unclear. Germline V gene data show CDR1 as SGHVS and CDR2 as FQNEAQ. This CDR3 comprises 13 residues. V was clipped by 5 bases and J by 3 bases, with 8 bases between them. CDR3 nucleotide sequence: TGTGCCAGCAGCCAACCCAGCTACAATGAGCAGTTCTTC. Residues: CASSQPSYNEQFF.